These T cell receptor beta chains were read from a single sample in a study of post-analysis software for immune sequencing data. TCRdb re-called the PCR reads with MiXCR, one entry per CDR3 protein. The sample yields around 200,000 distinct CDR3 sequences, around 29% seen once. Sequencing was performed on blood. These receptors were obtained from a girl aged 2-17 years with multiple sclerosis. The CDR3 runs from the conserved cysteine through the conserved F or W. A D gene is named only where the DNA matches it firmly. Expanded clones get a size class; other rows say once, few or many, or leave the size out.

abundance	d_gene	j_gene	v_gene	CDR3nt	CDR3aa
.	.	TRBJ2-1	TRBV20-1	TGCAGTGCCCTACTAGCTAACTCCTACAATGAGCAGTTCTTC	CSALLANSYNEQFF
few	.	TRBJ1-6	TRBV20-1	TGCAGTGCTAGAAAGGCAGGGGTTCCTTATAATTCACCCCTCCACTTT	CSARKAGVPYNSPLHF
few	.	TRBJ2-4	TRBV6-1	TGTGCCAGCAGTGAACAGGAGAACCTAGCCAAAAACATTCAGTACTTC	CASSEQENLAKNIQYF
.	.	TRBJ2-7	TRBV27	TGTGCCAGCAGTTTATTTCGCGGGGTGGGGATTCACAATGAGCAGTACTTC	CASSLFRGVGIHNEQYF
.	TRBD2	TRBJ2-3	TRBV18	TGTGCCAGCTCACTCACTCGACTAGCGGGACCTAGCACAGATACGCAGTATTTT	CASSLTRLAGPSTDTQYF
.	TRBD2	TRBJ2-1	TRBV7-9	TGTGCCAGCAGCCCTAGCGGGAGAGGGGTTTACAATGAGCAGTTCTTC	CASSPSGRGVYNEQFF
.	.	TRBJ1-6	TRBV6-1	TGTGCCAGCAGTGTCCGCGACGCTCCGATGGGATCACCCCTCCACTTT	CASSVRDAPMGSPLHF
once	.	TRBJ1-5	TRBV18	TGTGCCAGCTCACCATCGATGAGCAATCAGCCCCAGCATTTT	CASSPSMSNQPQHF
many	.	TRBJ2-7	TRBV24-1	TGTGCCACCAGTGACCCGAATGACAGGTACGAGCAGTACTTC	CATSDPNDRYEQYF
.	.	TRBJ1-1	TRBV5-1	TGCGCCAGCAGCTCCGACGCGGTTCAGGCTTTCTTT	CASSSDAVQAFF
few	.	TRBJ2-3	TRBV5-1	TGCGCCAGCAGCTCGTTGACGTTTTATACGCAGTATTTT	CASSSLTFYTQYF
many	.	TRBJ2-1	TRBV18	TGTGCCAGCTCACCAGATCTCTACTACAATGAGCAGTTCTTC	CASSPDLYYNEQFF
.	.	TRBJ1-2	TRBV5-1	TGCGCCAGCAGCTCCGACTATGGCTACACCTTC	CASSSDYGYTF
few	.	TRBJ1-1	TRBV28	TGTGCCAGCAGTTTTAGGTCAGCCCACAACACTGAAGCTTTCTTT	CASSFRSAHNTEAFF
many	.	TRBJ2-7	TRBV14	TGTGCCAGCAGCCAGTCACGAGCACTCCAGCAGTACTTC	CASSQSRALQQYF
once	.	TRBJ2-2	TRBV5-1	TGCGCCAGCAGCTTGGCCGAGAGGGGGAACACCGGGGAGCTGTTTTTT	CASSLAERGNTGELFF
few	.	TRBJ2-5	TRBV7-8	TGTGCCAGCAGCTTAACGTCCGGAGGGGTAGAGACCCAGTACTTC	CASSLTSGGVETQYF
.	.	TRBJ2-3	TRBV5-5	TGTGCCAGCAGCTCGGTGTGGGATACGCAGTATTTT	CASSSVWDTQYF
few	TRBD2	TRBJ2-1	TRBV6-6	TGTGCCAGCTCACAGGGATTCGGGGTAGCGGGAAAGAATGAGCAGTTCTTC	CASSQGFGVAGKNEQFF
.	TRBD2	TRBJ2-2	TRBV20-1	TGCAGTGCTAGAAGGCTACCGGCGCGGACTAGCGGTAGCCGATTTGGCACCGGGGAGCTGTTTTTT	CSARRLPARTSGSRFGTGELFF
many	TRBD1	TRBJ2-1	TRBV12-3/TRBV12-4	TGTGCCAGCAGCGATTGGACAGGGGGGTACAATGAGCAGTTCTTC	CASSDWTGGYNEQFF
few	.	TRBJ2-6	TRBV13	TGTGCCAGCAGCTTAATCTCGTTGGGGCGTGGGGCCAACGTCCTGACTTTC	CASSLISLGRGANVLTF
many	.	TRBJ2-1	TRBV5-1	TGCGCCAGCAGCTTGGTTGGGAACAGCAGGAATGAGCAGTTCTTC	CASSLVGNSRNEQFF
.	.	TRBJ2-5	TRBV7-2	TGTGCCAGCAGCTTAGGAAGTGGTGGCAGGAGTAGAGAGACCCAGTACTTC	CASSLGSGGRSRETQYF
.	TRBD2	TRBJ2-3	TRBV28	TGTGCCAGCAGACTAGCGGGAAACGGTCGAGATACGCAGTATTTT	CASRLAGNGRDTQYF
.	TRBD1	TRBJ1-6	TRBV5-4	TGTGCCAGCAGCTCGGGACAGGTCGGATCACCCCTCCACTTT	CASSSGQVGSPLHF
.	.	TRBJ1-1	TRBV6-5	TGTGCCAGCCTCCCGGGGAAGAACACTGAAGCTTTCTTT	CASLPGKNTEAFF
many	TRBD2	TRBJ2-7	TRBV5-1	TGCGCCAGCGCCGGGACTAGCGGGTACGAGCAGTACTTC	CASAGTSGYEQYF
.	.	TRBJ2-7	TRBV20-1	TGCAGTGCTAGCCAAAATGAGCAGTACTTC	CSASQNEQYF
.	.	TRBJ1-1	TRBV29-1	TGCAGCGTTGTGGGGGGGAACACTGAAGCTTTCTTT	CSVVGGNTEAFF
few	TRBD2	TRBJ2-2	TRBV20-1	TGCAGTGCGGTAGCGGGGGGGTCCGGCGGGGAGCTGTTTTTT	CSAVAGGSGGELFF
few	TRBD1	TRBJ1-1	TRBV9	TGTGCCAGCAGCGCGACAGGGCAGGCTGAAGCTTTCTTT	CASSATGQAEAFF
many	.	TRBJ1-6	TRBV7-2	TGTGCCAGCAGCTTAGTGCGTAATAATTCACCCCTCCACTTT	CASSLVRNNSPLHF
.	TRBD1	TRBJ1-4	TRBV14	TGTGCCAGCAGCCAAGTGAGAGGGGGCGATGAAAAACTGTTTTTT	CASSQVRGGDEKLFF
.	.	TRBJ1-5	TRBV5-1	TGCGCCAGCAGCTTGGAGGACAGCCAGAATCAGCCCCAGCATTTT	CASSLEDSQNQPQHF
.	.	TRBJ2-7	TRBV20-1	TGCAGTGCTAGAGATCAGGGAGCCCCCTACGAGCAGTACTTC	CSARDQGAPYEQYF
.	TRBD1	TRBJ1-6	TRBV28	TGTGCCAGCAGCCGATTGGGACAGGGGGCTTCACCCCTCCACTTT	CASSRLGQGASPLHF
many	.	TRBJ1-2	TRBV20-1	TGCAGTGCTCCTGGGCAGGGTAACTATGGCTACACCTTC	CSAPGQGNYGYTF
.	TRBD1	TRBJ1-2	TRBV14	TGTGCCAGCAGCCGGCCGGGACAGGGGGACTATGGCTACACCTTC	CASSRPGQGDYGYTF
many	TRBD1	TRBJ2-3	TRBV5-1	TGCGCCAGCAGCTTGGGCAGGGGGTCGGATACGCAGTATTTT	CASSLGRGSDTQYF
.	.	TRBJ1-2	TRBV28	TGTGCCAGCATAACATCCCCTGGCTATGGCTACACCTTC	CASITSPGYGYTF
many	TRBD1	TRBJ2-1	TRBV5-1	TGCGCCAGCAGCCGAACCGGGACAGGGTTGTACAATGAGCAGTTCTTC	CASSRTGTGLYNEQFF